This T cell receptor (beta chain) was sequenced during a study of shared clonotypes between healthy human individuals. This CDR3 has 14 amino acids. V gave up 4 bases and J gave up 5 bases; unmatched junction bases: 4. Germline CDR1 is SGHRS and CDR2 is YFSETQ. Assay: immunoSEQ multiplex PCR; the TCRdb copy retains only in-frame clones and omits some. The repertoire includes roughly 2,300,000 clones, around 90% of them detected once, and roughly 0.34% sits in the top ten. Sequenced sample: naive CD4+ T cells from PBMCs. Subset in this sample: CD45RA+ positively selected. This clonotype was obtained from a man between 18 and 35 years old in good health. Some clones in this sample may be carry-over from other donors' samples. The chain links TRBV5-1 to TRBJ1-4, with 8 positions matching TRBD1. CDR3 DNA: TGCGCCAGCAGCGGACAGGGCCAAAATGAAAAACTGTTTTTT. This translates into CASSGQGQNEKLFF.